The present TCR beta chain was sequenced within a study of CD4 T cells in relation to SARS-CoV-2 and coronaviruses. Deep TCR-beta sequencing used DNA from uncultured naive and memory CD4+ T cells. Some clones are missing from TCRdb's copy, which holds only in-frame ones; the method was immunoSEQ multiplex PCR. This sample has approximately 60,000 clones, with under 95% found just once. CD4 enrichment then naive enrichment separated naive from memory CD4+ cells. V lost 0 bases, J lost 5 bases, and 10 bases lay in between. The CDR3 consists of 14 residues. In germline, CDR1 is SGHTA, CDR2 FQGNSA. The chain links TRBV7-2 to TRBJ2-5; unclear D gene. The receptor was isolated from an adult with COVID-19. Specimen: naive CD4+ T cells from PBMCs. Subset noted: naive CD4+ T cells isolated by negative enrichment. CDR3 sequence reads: CASSLASLAETQYF. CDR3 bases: TGTGCCAGCAGCTTAGCGTCGTTGGCGGAGACCCAGTACTTC.